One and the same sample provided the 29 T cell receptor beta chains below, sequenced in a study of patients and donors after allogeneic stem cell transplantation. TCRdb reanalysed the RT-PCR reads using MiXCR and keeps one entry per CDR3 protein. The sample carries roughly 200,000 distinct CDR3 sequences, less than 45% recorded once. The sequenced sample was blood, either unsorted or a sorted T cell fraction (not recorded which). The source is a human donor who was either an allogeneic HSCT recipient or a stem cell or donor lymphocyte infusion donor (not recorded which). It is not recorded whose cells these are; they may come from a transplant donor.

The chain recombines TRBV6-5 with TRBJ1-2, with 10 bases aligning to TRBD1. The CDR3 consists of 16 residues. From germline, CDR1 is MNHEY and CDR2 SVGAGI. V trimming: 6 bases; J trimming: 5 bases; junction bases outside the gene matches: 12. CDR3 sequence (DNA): TGTGCCAGCAGCAGGGACAGGGGCCAACGGAGATATGGCTACACCTTC. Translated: CASSRDRGQRRYGYTF.

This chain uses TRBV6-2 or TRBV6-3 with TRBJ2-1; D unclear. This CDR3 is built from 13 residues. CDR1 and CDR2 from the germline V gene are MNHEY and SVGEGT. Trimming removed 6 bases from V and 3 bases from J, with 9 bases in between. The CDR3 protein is CASSTVYYNEQFF. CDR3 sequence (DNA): TGTGCCAGCAGCACCGTTTACTACAATGAGCAGTTCTTC.

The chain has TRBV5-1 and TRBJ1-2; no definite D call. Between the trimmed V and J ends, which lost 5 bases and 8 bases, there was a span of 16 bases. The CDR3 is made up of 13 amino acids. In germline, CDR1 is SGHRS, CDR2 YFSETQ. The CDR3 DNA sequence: TGCGCCAGCAGGGGCCGTCGAGTGGACGGCTACACCTTC. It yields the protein CASRGRRVDGYTF.

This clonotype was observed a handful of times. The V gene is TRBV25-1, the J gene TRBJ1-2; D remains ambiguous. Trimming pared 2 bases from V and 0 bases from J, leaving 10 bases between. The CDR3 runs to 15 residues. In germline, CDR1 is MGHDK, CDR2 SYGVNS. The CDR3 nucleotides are TGTGCCAGCAGTGAACTTGGCGGGACTAACTATGGCTACACCTTC. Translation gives CASSELGGTNYGYTF.

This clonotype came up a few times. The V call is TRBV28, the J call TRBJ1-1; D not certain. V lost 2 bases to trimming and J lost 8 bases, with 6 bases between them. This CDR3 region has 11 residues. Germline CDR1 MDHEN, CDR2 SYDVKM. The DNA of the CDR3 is TGTGCCAGCAGTTTACAAAGGGAAGCTTTCTTT. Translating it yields CASSLQREAFF. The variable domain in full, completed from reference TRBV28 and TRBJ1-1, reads DVKVTQSSRYLVKRTGEKVFLECVQDMDHENMFWYRQDPGLGLRLIYFSYDVKMKEKGDIPEGYSVSREKKERFSLILESASTNQTSMYLCASSLQREAFFGQGTRLTVV.

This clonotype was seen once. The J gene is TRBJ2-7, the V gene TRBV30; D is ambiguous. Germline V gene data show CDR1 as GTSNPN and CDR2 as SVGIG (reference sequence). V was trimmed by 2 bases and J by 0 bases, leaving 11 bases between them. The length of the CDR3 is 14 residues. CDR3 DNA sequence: TGTGCCTGGAGTTTCCATCGGCCCTCCTACGAGCAGTACTTC. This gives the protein CAWSFHRPSYEQYF.

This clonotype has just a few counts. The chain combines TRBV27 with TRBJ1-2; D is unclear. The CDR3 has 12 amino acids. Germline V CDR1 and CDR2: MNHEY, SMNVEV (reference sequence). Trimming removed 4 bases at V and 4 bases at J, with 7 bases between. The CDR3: CASSSVGYGYTF. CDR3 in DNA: TGTGCCAGCAGTTCGGTGGGCTATGGCTACACCTTC.

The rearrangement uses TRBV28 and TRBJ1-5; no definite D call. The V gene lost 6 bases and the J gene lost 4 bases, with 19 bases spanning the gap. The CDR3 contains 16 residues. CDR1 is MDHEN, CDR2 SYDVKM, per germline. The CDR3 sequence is CASSLTPLGGNQPQHF. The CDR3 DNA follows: TGTGCCAGCAGCCTGACCCCGCTCGGCGGGAATCAGCCCCAGCATTTT.

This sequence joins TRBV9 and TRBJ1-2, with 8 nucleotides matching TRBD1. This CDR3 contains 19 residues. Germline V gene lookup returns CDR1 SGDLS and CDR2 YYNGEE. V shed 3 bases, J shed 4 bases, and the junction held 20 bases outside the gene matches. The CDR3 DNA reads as TGTGCCAGCAGCGGACCTACAGGGGGGGTGCCCCGGGAGGGCTATGGCTACACCTTC. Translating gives CASSGPTGGVPREGYGYTF.

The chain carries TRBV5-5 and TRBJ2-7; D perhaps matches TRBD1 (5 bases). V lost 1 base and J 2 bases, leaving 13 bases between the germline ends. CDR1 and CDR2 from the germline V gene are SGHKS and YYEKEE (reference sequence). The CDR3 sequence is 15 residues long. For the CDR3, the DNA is TGTGCCAGCAGCTTGTACCCGGACAAGACCTACGAGCAGTACTTC. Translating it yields CASSLYPDKTYEQYF.

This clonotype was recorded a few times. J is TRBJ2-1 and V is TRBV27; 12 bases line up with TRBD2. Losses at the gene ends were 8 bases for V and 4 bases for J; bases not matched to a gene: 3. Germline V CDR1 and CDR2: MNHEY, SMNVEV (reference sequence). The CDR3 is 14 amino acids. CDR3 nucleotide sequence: TGTGCCAGCTTTGGACTAGCGGGATACAATGAGCAGTTCTTC. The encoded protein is CASFGLAGYNEQFF.

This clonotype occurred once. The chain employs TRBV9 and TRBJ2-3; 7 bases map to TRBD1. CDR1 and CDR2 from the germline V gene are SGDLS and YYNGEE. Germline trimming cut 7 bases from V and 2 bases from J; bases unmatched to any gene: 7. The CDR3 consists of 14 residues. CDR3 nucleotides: TGTGCCAGCTCAGACACAGGGGTCACAGATACGCAGTATTTT. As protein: CASSDTGVTDTQYF.

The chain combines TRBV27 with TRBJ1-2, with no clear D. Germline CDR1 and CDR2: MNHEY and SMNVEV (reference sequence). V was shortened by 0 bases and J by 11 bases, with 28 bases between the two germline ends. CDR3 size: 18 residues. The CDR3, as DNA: TGTGCCAGCAGTTTATCGTGGGAGGTAGCCCTGCTATCCTCTGGGTACACCTTC. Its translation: CASSLSWEVALLSSGYTF.

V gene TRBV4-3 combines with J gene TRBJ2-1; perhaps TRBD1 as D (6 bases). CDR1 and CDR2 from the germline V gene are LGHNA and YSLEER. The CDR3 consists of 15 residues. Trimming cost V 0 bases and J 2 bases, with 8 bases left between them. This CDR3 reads CASSQDTGPYNEQFF. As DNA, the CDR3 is TGCGCCAGCAGCCAAGATACAGGGCCCTACAATGAGCAGTTCTTC.

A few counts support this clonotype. The CDR3 loop is CASSSRARGNYGYTF. The DNA for the CDR3 is TGTGCCAGCAGTTCAAGGGCCCGAGGGAACTATGGCTACACCTTC. V usage is TRBV28 and J usage is TRBJ1-2, with D hard to call. Germline CDR1 reads MDHEN; CDR2 reads SYDVKM. The CDR3 runs to 15 residues. V lost 4 bases and J 2 bases, leaving 14 bases between the germline ends.

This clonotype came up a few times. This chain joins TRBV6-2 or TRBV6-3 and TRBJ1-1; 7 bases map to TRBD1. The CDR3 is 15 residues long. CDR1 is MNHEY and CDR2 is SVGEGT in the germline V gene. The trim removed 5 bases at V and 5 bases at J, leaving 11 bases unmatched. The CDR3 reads CASSMTGTSWTEAFF. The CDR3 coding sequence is TGTGCCAGCAGTATGACAGGGACCTCATGGACTGAAGCTTTCTTT.

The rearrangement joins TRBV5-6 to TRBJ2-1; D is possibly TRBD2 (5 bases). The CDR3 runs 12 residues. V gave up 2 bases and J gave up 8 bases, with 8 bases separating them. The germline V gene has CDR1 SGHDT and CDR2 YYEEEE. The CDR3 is CASSFTRDEQFF. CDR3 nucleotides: TGTGCCAGCAGCTTTACTAGGGATGAGCAGTTCTTC. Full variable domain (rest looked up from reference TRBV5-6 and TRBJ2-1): DAGVTQSPTHLIKTRGQQVTLRCSPKSGHDTVSWYQQALGQGPQFIFQYYEEEERQRGNFPDRFSGHQFPNYSSELNVNALLLGDSALYLCASSFTRDEQFFGPGTRLTVL.

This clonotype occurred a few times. CDR3: CASSQGLAYPSSYEQYF. CDR3 DNA sequence: TGCGCCAGCAGCCAGGGACTAGCTTATCCGAGCTCCTACGAGCAGTACTTC. The chain couples TRBV4-3 to TRBJ2-7; 9 bases agree with TRBD2. Trimming at V came to 3 bases and at J to 0 bases, leaving 9 bases not matched to a gene. Germline loops: CDR1 LGHNA, CDR2 YSLEER. The CDR3 is 17 amino acids.

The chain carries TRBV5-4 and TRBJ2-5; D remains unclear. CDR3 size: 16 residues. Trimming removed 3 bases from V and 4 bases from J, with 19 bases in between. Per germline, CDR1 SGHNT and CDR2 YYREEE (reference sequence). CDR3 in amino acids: CASSSSTLTVGETQYF. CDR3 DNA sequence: TGTGCCAGCAGCTCCTCTACCCTGACCGTCGGAGAGACCCAGTACTTC.

In DNA, the CDR3 is TGTGCCAGCAGCTTTCCGGGTCCGCGCGCTTATTCCCCTGGAAACACCATATATTTT. Translated, it gives CASSFPGPRAYSPGNTIYF. This chain uses TRBV7-8 with TRBJ1-3; D gene unclear. The germline V gene encodes CDR1 SGHVS and CDR2 FQNEAQ. The CDR3 contains 19 residues. Trimming took off 3 bases at V and 2 bases at J, with 23 bases between the two ends.

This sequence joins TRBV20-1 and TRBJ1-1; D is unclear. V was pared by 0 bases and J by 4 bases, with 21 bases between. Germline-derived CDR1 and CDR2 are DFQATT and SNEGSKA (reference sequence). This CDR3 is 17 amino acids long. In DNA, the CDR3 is TGCAGTGCTAGAGAAGGACGTTTCTGGGAGAAAGGCACTGAAGCTTTCTTT. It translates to CSAREGRFWEKGTEAFF.

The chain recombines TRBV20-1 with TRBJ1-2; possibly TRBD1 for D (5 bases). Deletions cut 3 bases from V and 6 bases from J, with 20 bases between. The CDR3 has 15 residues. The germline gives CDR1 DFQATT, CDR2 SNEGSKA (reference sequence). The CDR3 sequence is CSARDPLRGADGYTF. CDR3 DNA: TGCAGTGCTAGGGACCCCCTGAGGGGCGCGGATGGCTACACCTTC.

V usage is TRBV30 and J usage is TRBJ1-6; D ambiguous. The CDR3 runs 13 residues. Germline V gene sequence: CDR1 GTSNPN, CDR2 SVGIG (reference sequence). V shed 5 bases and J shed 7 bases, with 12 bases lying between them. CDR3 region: CAWSSSGNSPLHF. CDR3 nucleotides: TGTGCCTGGTCCAGTAGTGGGAATTCACCCCTCCACTTT.

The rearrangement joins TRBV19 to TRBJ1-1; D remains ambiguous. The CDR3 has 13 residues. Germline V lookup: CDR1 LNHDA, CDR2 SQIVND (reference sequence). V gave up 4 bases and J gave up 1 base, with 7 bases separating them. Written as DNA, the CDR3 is TGTGCCAGTAGTAACACTAGGAACACTGAAGCTTTCTTT. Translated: CASSNTRNTEAFF.

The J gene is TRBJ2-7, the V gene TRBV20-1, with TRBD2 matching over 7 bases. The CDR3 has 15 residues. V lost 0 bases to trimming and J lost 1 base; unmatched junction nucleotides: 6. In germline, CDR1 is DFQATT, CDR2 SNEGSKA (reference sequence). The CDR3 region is CSARDPWTSSYEQYF. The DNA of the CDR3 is TGCAGTGCTAGAGATCCATGGACTAGTTCCTACGAGCAGTACTTC.

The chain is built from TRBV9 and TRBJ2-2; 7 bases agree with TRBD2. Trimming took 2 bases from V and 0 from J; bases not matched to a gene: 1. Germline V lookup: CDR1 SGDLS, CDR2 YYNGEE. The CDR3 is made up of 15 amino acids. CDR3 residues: CASSVGLTNTGELFF. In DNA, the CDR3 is TGTGCCAGCAGCGTGGGACTAACGAACACCGGGGAGCTGTTTTTT.

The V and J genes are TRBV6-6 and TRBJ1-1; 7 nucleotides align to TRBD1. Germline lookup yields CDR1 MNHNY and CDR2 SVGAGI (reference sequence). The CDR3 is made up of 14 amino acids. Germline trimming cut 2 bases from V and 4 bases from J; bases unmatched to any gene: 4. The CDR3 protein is CASSYEGAATEAFF. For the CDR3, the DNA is TGTGCCAGCAGTTACGAGGGGGCAGCCACTGAAGCTTTCTTT.

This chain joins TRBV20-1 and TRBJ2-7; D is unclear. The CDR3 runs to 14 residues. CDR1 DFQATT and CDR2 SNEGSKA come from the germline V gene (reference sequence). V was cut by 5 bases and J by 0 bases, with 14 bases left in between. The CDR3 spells CSAPLGRPSYEQYF. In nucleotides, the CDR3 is TGCAGTGCTCCCCTCGGGCGACCCTCCTACGAGCAGTACTTC.

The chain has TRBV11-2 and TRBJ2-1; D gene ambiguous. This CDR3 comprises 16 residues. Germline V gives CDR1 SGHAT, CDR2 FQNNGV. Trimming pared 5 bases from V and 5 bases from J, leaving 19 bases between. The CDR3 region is CASSPSLLGWHNEQFF. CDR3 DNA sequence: TGTGCCAGCAGCCCATCCCTCCTGGGGTGGCACAATGAGCAGTTCTTC.